The rows below give T cell receptor beta chains drawn from one sample of a study of early T cells in non-severe SARS-CoV-2 infection. MiXCR, run by TCRdb on the 5' RACE reads, gives a single entry per CDR3 protein. The top ten hold around 25% of the sample, which has 35,000 to 45,000 distinct CDR3 sequences, under 8% seen once. This sample comprised whole blood, obtained at baseline. These receptors were obtained from an adult who was a healthcare worker with PCR-confirmed SARS-CoV-2 infection or an uninfected control (not recorded which). The CDR3 runs from the conserved cysteine through the conserved F or W. D genes are given only for firm matches. Clone size is shown for a subset of rows, as once, few, many or a class of expanded clone.

-,TRBV10-3,TRBJ1-2,TRBD1,CAISEQGFYGYTF,TGTGCCATCAGTGAACAGGGGTTCTATGGCTACACCTTC
few,TRBV30,TRBJ1-1,-,CAWRGGQLNTEAFF,TGTGCCTGGAGGGGAGGACAGCTGAACACTGAAGCTTTCTTT
few,TRBV14,TRBJ1-1,TRBD1,CASSHAGGAFF,TGTGCCAGCAGCCACGCAGGGGGAGCTTTCTTT
few,TRBV5-1,TRBJ2-5,-,CASSLEGGQGRETQYF,TGCGCCAGCAGCTTGGAAGGAGGGCAGGGGAGAGAGACCCAGTACTTC
-,TRBV28,TRBJ1-6,-,CASSPATDTYNSPLHF,TGTGCCAGCAGTCCGGCGACAGATACCTATAATTCACCCCTCCACTTT
many,TRBV7-9,TRBJ2-3,-,CASSSRTPLEGRGTDTQYF,TGTGCCAGCAGCTCTCGAACGCCACTCGAGGGGAGAGGCACAGATACGCAGTATTTT
many,TRBV7-3,TRBJ2-1,TRBD2,CASSTIAGGQGEQFF,TGTGCCAGCAGCACAATAGCGGGTGGCCAGGGAGAGCAGTTCTTC
many,TRBV24-1,TRBJ2-1,-,CATSDGETAYNEQFF,TGTGCCACCAGTGATGGCGAGACAGCCTACAATGAGCAGTTCTTC
-,TRBV20-1,TRBJ2-7,-,CSAPSGPLYSYEQYF,TGCAGTGCTCCAAGTGGCCCCTTATACTCCTACGAGCAGTACTTC
many,TRBV30,TRBJ2-7,-,CAWSGRNRVYEQYF,TGTGCCTGGAGTGGGAGAAACAGGGTCTACGAGCAGTACTTC
many,TRBV29-1,TRBJ2-7,-,CSPGEEQYF,TGCAGCCCTGGAGAAGAGCAGTACTTC
many,TRBV18,TRBJ1-1,-,CASSPMGTVHTEAFF,TGTGCCAGCTCACCCATGGGGACCGTCCACACTGAAGCTTTCTTT
few,TRBV7-2,TRBJ2-7,TRBD2,CASSLGLAGGREQYF,TGTGCCAGCAGCTTAGGGCTAGCGGGAGGACGGGAGCAGTACTTC
few,TRBV30,TRBJ2-7,-,CAWSRGSGLYEQYF,TGTGCCTGGAGCCGGGGTAGCGGCCTTTACGAGCAGTACTTC
medium-sized,TRBV4-2,TRBJ2-7,TRBD2,CASSHESGSSYEQYF,TGTGCCAGCAGCCATGAGAGCGGGAGCTCCTACGAGCAGTACTTC
-,TRBV30,TRBJ1-1,TRBD1,CAWRYNRGQGTEAFF,TGTGCCTGGAGGTATAATAGGGGGCAGGGAACTGAAGCTTTCTTT
-,TRBV12-3/TRBV12-4,TRBJ1-2,-,CASSPNLGTVYNGYTF,TGTGCCAGCAGCCCAAACCTAGGGACCGTCTACAATGGCTACACCTTC
many,TRBV10-3,TRBJ2-7,TRBD2,CAISEWGQRESYEQYF,TGTGCCATCAGTGAATGGGGTCAGCGGGAGTCCTACGAGCAGTACTTC
-,TRBV7-8,TRBJ1-6,-,CASSLKSDSPLHF,TGTGCCAGCAGCTTAAAGTCTGATTCACCCCTCCACTTT
many,TRBV10-3,TRBJ2-5,-,CAISGVTGETQYF,TGTGCCATCAGTGGGGTGACAGGAGAGACCCAGTACTTC
few,TRBV6-2/TRBV6-3,TRBJ2-5,-,CASSYIGQGETQYF,TGTGCCAGCAGTTACATCGGTCAGGGTGAGACCCAGTACTTC
many,TRBV18,TRBJ2-6,-,CASSPQGSQSSGANVLTF,TGTGCCAGCTCACCACAGGGGTCCCAAAGCTCTGGGGCCAACGTCCTGACTTTC
many,TRBV9,TRBJ2-1,-,CASSVEGHYSYNEQFF,TGTGCCAGCAGCGTAGAGGGTCACTACTCCTACAATGAGCAGTTCTTC
-,TRBV10-3,TRBJ1-2,TRBD1,CAISERTGAYGYTF,TGTGCCATCAGTGAGCGGACAGGGGCCTATGGCTACACCTTC
many,TRBV18,TRBJ2-7,-,CASSPLQDGYEQYF,TGTGCCAGCTCACCGCTCCAGGACGGGTACGAGCAGTACTTC
-,TRBV20-1,TRBJ1-3,-,CSARAGRNTIYF,TGCAGTGCTAGAGCAGGCCGAAACACCATATATTTT
few,TRBV29-1,TRBJ2-1,-,CSVASAAYNEQFF,TGCAGCGTTGCCAGCGCCGCCTACAATGAGCAGTTCTTC
-,TRBV5-4,TRBJ2-3,-,CAGTRESTDTQYF,TGTGCCGGAACCCGGGAGAGCACAGATACGCAGTATTTT
many,TRBV13,TRBJ2-7,-,CASSVEGPLRGAYEQYF,TGTGCCAGCAGCGTAGAGGGACCGCTACGTGGGGCCTACGAGCAGTACTTC
few,TRBV11-2,TRBJ2-2,TRBD1,CASSFGTVNTGELFF,TGTGCCAGCAGCTTCGGGACAGTCAACACCGGGGAGCTGTTTTTT
-,TRBV7-6,TRBJ2-1,-,CASSFPGTGYNEQFF,TGTGCCAGCAGCTTCCCCGGTACTGGATACAATGAGCAGTTCTTC
-,TRBV28,TRBJ2-5,-,CASSYVQGTQYF,TGTGCCAGCAGCTACGTCCAGGGGACCCAGTACTTC